The next 23 T cell receptor beta chains were all read from a single sample in a study of radiation and T cells in renal cell carcinoma. Time point defined: blood 2 weeks post-SBRT. Treatment given: 15 Gy SBRT to primary tumor, nephrectomy 4 weeks later. Here immunoSEQ multiplex PCR was the method, and the copy in TCRdb shows in-frame clones only, minus some. The sample records 120,000 or so clones, 88% being singletons. The specimen comprised blood, sampled from a patient whose treatment included radiotherapy and nephrectomy. The receptor set was obtained from a woman between 70 and 85 years old with renal cell carcinoma.

The chain recombines TRBV27 with TRBJ1-1, with unresolved D. The CDR3 has 17 residues. Germline V gene sequence: CDR1 MNHEY, CDR2 SMNVEV (reference sequence). V dropped 5 bases and J dropped 1 base, with 20 bases sitting between them. The CDR3 reads CASSRTGLVLGNTEAFF. In DNA form, the CDR3 reads TGTGCCAGCAGTCGGACGGGGTTGGTGTTAGGGAACACTGAAGCTTTCTTT.

V usage is TRBV29-1 and J usage is TRBJ1-5; D uncertain. V dropped 4 bases and J dropped 5 bases, with 12 bases sitting between them. CDR3 length equals 13 residues. In germline, CDR1 is SQVTM, CDR2 ANQGSEA. CDR3 DNA: TGCAGCGTTGGAGGAGGGAGCGATCAGCCCCAGCATTTT. This codes for CSVGGGSDQPQHF.

This clone was seen only a few times. This chain links TRBV28 with TRBJ2-7; D is ambiguous. Germline CDR1 reads MDHEN; CDR2 reads SYDVKM. V gave up 2 bases and J gave up 2 bases, with 7 bases separating them. This CDR3 is 13 amino acids long. The CDR3 is CASSLGSTYEQYF. The CDR3 nucleotides read TGTGCCAGCAGTTTAGGCTCAACCTACGAGCAGTACTTC.

This chain links TRBV6-1 with TRBJ2-1, with 8 bases matching TRBD1. Germline loops: CDR1 MNHNS, CDR2 SASEGT. The CDR3 loop spans 17 amino acids. J was trimmed by 8 bases and V by 2 bases; bases with no gene match: 14. CDR3 in amino acids: CASSERPAVTGVYEQFF. The CDR3 DNA is TGTGCCAGCAGTGAAAGGCCAGCCGTGACAGGGGTATATGAGCAGTTCTTC.

The V and J genes are TRBV7-6 and TRBJ1-1; 8 nucleotides match TRBD1. This CDR3 spans 12 amino acids. Unmatched junction bases numbered 6, after V lost 4 bases and J lost 11 bases. Germline V gives CDR1 SGHVS, CDR2 FNYEAQ. Written as DNA, the CDR3 is TGTGCCAGCAGCTCCCGGACAGGGAGGGCTTTCTTT. Translating gives CASSSRTGRAFF.

The chain joins TRBV7-3 to TRBJ1-2; D perhaps matches TRBD1 (5 bases). The V end lost 5 bases, the J end lost 8 bases, and 24 bases lay between the germline ends. This CDR3 contains 16 residues. Germline values: CDR1 SGHTA, CDR2 FQGTGA. CDR3 in DNA: TGTGCCAGCAGCCCATATCCGGGGACCACTCTTACGGGCTACACCTTC. Amino acid sequence: CASSPYPGTTLTGYTF. The variable domain in full, with the rest retrieved from reference TRBV7-3 and TRBJ1-2, is GAGVSQTPSNKVTEKGKYVELRCDPISGHTALYWYRQSLGQGPEFLIYFQGTGAADDSGLPNDRFFAVRPEGSVSTLKIQRTERGDSAVYLCASSPYPGTTLTGYTFGSGTRLTVV.

The genes are TRBV30 and TRBJ2-5, with 7 bases that match TRBD2. The CDR3 sequence is 14 residues long. J lost 1 base, V lost 1 base, and 3 bases had no gene match. Germline V gene data show CDR1 as GTSNPN and CDR2 as SVGIG (reference sequence). In nucleotides, the CDR3 is TGTGCCTGGAGTGGATGGGGGGGCCAAGAGACCCAGTACTTC. Its protein product is CAWSGWGGQETQYF.

This chain joins TRBV27 and TRBJ1-2, with D unclear. V lost 0 bases to trimming and J lost 1 base, with 12 bases between them. Germline V CDR1 and CDR2: MNHEY, SMNVEV (reference sequence). The CDR3 contains 16 residues. The CDR3 here is CASSLSMMNGNYGYTF. In DNA form, the CDR3 reads TGTGCCAGCAGTTTATCGATGATGAACGGTAACTATGGCTACACCTTC.

The rearrangement joins TRBV19 to TRBJ2-3; 8 nucleotides line up with TRBD2. The trim removed 1 base at V and 5 bases at J, leaving 5 bases unmatched. Germline V gene lookup returns CDR1 LNHDA and CDR2 SQIVND (reference sequence). The CDR3 is made up of 15 amino acids. This CDR3 reads CASSIGGGSVDTQYF. DNA for the CDR3: TGTGCCAGTAGTATAGGCGGGGGGTCAGTAGATACGCAGTATTTT.

The table lists this clone with a count of one. The V gene is TRBV7-2, the J gene TRBJ1-5; TRBD1 aligns across 8 bases. The V gene end was trimmed by 5 bases and the J gene end by 6 bases; junction bases not matched to a gene: 12. The CDR3 consists of 16 residues. Germline assignment: CDR1 SGHTA and CDR2 FQGNSA. The CDR3 spells CASSQRTGKRGQPQHF. The CDR3 DNA reads TGTGCCAGCAGCCAACGGACAGGGAAAAGAGGTCAGCCCCAGCATTTT.

The chain carries TRBV6-1 and TRBJ1-1; no firm D call. Germline V gene sequence: CDR1 MNHNS, CDR2 SASEGT. The CDR3 runs to 13 residues. V was clipped by 1 base and J by 7 bases, with 10 bases between them. CDR3 sequence: CASSEEARLEAFF. CDR3 nucleotide sequence: TGTGCCAGCAGTGAAGAAGCCAGACTTGAAGCTTTCTTT.

The chain uses TRBV7-2 and TRBJ1-4; 10 bases line up with TRBD1. The V and J ends lost 1 base and 5 bases, in that order; junction bases with no gene match: 1. This CDR3 comprises 15 residues. Germline-derived CDR1 and CDR2 are SGHTA and FQGNSA. The CDR3 DNA follows: TGTGCCAGCAGCTTAGAGGGACAGGGGAATGAAAAACTGTTTTTT. The encoded protein is CASSLEGQGNEKLFF.

J is TRBJ1-1 and V is TRBV28; TRBD1 matches at 7 bases. Trimming at V came to 6 bases and at J to 9 bases, leaving 7 bases not matched to a gene. CDR3 length: 12 residues. The V gene's germline CDR1 is MDHEN and CDR2 SYDVKM. The chain's CDR3 is CASRRRGRKAFF. The CDR3 nucleotides are TGTGCCAGCAGACGGAGGGGGCGGAAAGCTTTCTTT.

This chain joins TRBV4-3 and TRBJ2-1; D is undetermined. Germline V gives CDR1 LGHNA, CDR2 YSLEER. V was shortened by 0 bases and J by 8 bases, with 8 bases between the two germline ends. This CDR3 spans 13 amino acids. Here the CDR3 reads CASSQDYSDEQFF. Written as DNA, the CDR3 is TGCGCCAGCAGCCAAGATTACTCGGATGAGCAGTTCTTC.

The V call is TRBV5-6, the J call TRBJ1-1, with D perhaps matching TRBD1 (5 bases). The V gene's germline CDR1 is SGHDT and CDR2 YYEEEE. V lost 4 bases, J lost 3 bases, and 19 bases lay in between. This CDR3 comprises 16 residues. The CDR3 DNA follows: TGTGCCAGCAGCCCCCCGGGGGAGGCACCGCACACTGAAGCTTTCTTT. Translated, it gives CASSPPGEAPHTEAFF. Variable domain in full (rest from reference TRBV5-6 and TRBJ1-1): DAGVTQSPTHLIKTRGQQVTLRCSPKSGHDTVSWYQQALGQGPQFIFQYYEEEERQRGNFPDRFSGHQFPNYSSELNVNALLLGDSALYLCASSPPGEAPHTEAFFGQGTRLTVV.

This chain links TRBV7-9 with TRBJ2-7, with D possibly called TRBD1 or TRBD2 (5 bases each). Looked up from germline, CDR1 is SEHNR and CDR2 is FQNEAQ (reference sequence). This CDR3 has 14 amino acids. V shed 1 base and J shed 1 base, with 8 bases lying between them. The chain's CDR3 is CASSLGWGSYEQYF. For the CDR3, the DNA is TGTGCCAGCAGCTTAGGGTGGGGGTCCTACGAGCAGTACTTC.

The rearrangement joins TRBV5-1 to TRBJ2-5; no firm D call. The CDR3 spans 14 residues. V was trimmed by 1 base and J by 5 bases, leaving 12 bases between them. CDR1 SGHRS and CDR2 YFSETQ come from the germline V gene. CDR3 DNA sequence: TGCGCCAGCAGCTTGCTTCCCATTCAGGAGACCCAGTACTTC. It specifies CASSLLPIQETQYF.

The chain combines TRBV6-6 with TRBJ2-6; D is unresolved. Germline V gene data show CDR1 as MNHNY and CDR2 as SVGAGI (reference sequence). The CDR3 length is 12 residues. V lost 9 bases to trimming and J lost 2 bases, with 5 bases between them. In DNA form, the CDR3 reads TGTGCCAGTATGACTGGGGCCAACGTCCTGACTTTC. Translated: CASMTGANVLTF.

V usage is TRBV2 and J usage is TRBJ2-2, with 15 nucleotides matching TRBD2. Per germline, CDR1 SNHLY and CDR2 FYNNEI. This CDR3 has 17 amino acids. V lost 4 bases to trimming and J lost 7 bases; unmatched junction nucleotides: 7. The CDR3, as DNA: TGTGCCAGCAGTGGCGGACTAGCGGGGGGGCCAGGCGGGGAGCTGTTTTTT. Residues: CASSGGLAGGPGGELFF.

The chain links TRBV30 to TRBJ1-2; D is uncertain. The CDR3 is 13 amino acids. Trimming stripped 8 bases from V and 7 bases from J, with 20 bases between. Germline V lookup: CDR1 GTSNPN, CDR2 SVGIG (reference sequence). DNA for the CDR3: TGTGCCACCCGGAGCAAGGGTGCCGGTGGCTACACCTTC. This gives the protein CATRSKGAGGYTF. Combining the CDR3 with reference TRBV30 and TRBJ1-2 gives the whole variable domain SQTIHQWPATLVQPVGSPLSLECTVEGTSNPNLYWYRQAAGRGLQLLFYSVGIGQISSEVPQNLSASRPQDRQFILSSKKLLLSDSGFYLCATRSKGAGGYTFGSGTRLTVV.

The V and J genes are TRBV19 and TRBJ1-1, with 9 positions matching TRBD1. This CDR3 comprises 15 residues. Germline values: CDR1 LNHDA, CDR2 SQIVND (reference sequence). V was pared by 7 bases and J by 5 bases, with 11 bases of the junction left unmatched. The CDR3 loop is CASTLGGTGRTEAFF. The CDR3 coding sequence is TGTGCCAGTACCCTAGGAGGGACAGGGCGGACTGAAGCTTTCTTT.

This clone was observed a single time. The chain carries TRBV9 and TRBJ2-1; 9 bases match TRBD2. This CDR3 is 16 amino acids long. Germline V CDR1 and CDR2: SGDLS, YYNGEE. V shed 1 base, J shed 7 bases, and the junction held 9 bases outside the gene matches. The CDR3 reads CASSVSPGTSKNEQFF. CDR3 nucleotide sequence: TGTGCCAGCAGCGTATCTCCCGGGACTAGCAAGAATGAGCAGTTCTTC.

This sequence joins TRBV5-4 and TRBJ2-7; 9 positions agree with TRBD2. Germline loops: CDR1 SGHNT, CDR2 YYREEE (reference sequence). The CDR3 has 15 amino acids. With 4 bases clipped from V and 5 bases from J, the junction kept 10 bases outside the gene matches. The CDR3 bases are TGTGCCAGCAGCCATCCCGGGACTAGCTTACACGAGCAGTACTTC. It is translated as CASSHPGTSLHEQYF.